Listed below are T cell receptor beta chains from one sample, sequenced in a study of post-analysis software for immune sequencing data. TCRdb re-called the PCR reads with MiXCR, one entry per CDR3 protein. The table shows almost 700,000 distinct CDR3 sequences, with more than 50% occurring only once. Material for sequencing was blood. The source of these receptors is a girl aged 2-9 years with multiple sclerosis. The CDR3 runs from the conserved cysteine through the conserved F or W. A D gene is named only where the DNA matches it firmly. Expanded clones get a size class; other rows say once, few or many, or leave the size out.

v_gene: TRBV29-1
d_gene: NA
len: 11
abundance: NA
j_gene: TRBJ2-7
CDR3aa: CSVRGTYEQYF
CDR3nt: TGCAGCGTCCGAGGGACTTACGAGCAGTACTTC

v_gene: TRBV18
d_gene: NA
len: 15
abundance: NA
j_gene: TRBJ2-1
CDR3aa: CASSPWGNSDNEQFF
CDR3nt: TGTGCCAGCTCACCATGGGGAAACTCGGACAATGAGCAGTTCTTC

v_gene: TRBV10-3
d_gene: TRBD1
len: 15
abundance: NA
j_gene: TRBJ2-5
CDR3aa: CAIIGTGEVLEAQYF
CDR3nt: TGTGCCATCATTGGGACAGGGGAAGTCTTGGAGGCCCAGTACTTC

v_gene: TRBV12-3/TRBV12-4
d_gene: NA
len: 15
abundance: NA
j_gene: TRBJ1-5
CDR3aa: CASRPQGMIDQPQHF
CDR3nt: TGTGCCAGCCGACCCCAGGGAATGATAGATCAGCCCCAGCATTTT

v_gene: TRBV20-1
d_gene: TRBD1
len: 16
abundance: NA
j_gene: TRBJ1-2
CDR3aa: CSATRDRGSIIYGYTF
CDR3nt: TGCAGTGCCACCCGGGACAGGGGTTCCATTATCTATGGCTACACCTTC

v_gene: TRBV6-6
d_gene: NA
len: 15
abundance: NA
j_gene: TRBJ2-1
CDR3aa: CASSLSGGAVGEQFF
CDR3nt: TGTGCCAGCAGCCTCTCTGGCGGGGCCGTCGGTGAGCAGTTCTTC

v_gene: TRBV28
d_gene: TRBD2
len: 15
abundance: NA
j_gene: TRBJ2-5
CDR3aa: CASSLRLAGKETQYF
CDR3nt: TGTGCCAGCAGCCTCCGACTAGCGGGGAAGGAGACCCAGTACTTC

v_gene: TRBV20-1
d_gene: NA
len: 12
abundance: NA
j_gene: TRBJ2-1
CDR3aa: CSARVASGEQFF
CDR3nt: TGCAGTGCTAGGGTCGCCTCTGGTGAGCAGTTCTTC

v_gene: TRBV10-3
d_gene: NA
len: 16
abundance: NA
j_gene: TRBJ2-6
CDR3aa: CAISEVKPSGANVLTF
CDR3nt: TGTGCCATCAGTGAGGTGAAGCCCTCTGGGGCCAACGTCCTGACTTTC

v_gene: TRBV6-2/TRBV6-3
d_gene: NA
len: 16
abundance: NA
j_gene: TRBJ2-3
CDR3aa: CASRLDPLVPQDTQYF
CDR3nt: TGTGCCAGCAGACTAGATCCTCTTGTTCCCCAAGATACGCAGTATTTT

v_gene: TRBV10-3
d_gene: NA
len: 15
abundance: NA
j_gene: TRBJ2-1
CDR3aa: CAVSDTTDSYNEQFF
CDR3nt: TGTGCCGTCAGTGACACAACCGACAGCTACAATGAGCAGTTCTTC

v_gene: TRBV10-3
d_gene: TRBD1
len: 17
abundance: NA
j_gene: TRBJ2-5
CDR3aa: CAISDGTGASYQETQYF
CDR3nt: TGTGCCATCAGCGACGGGACAGGGGCCTCGTACCAAGAGACCCAGTACTTC

v_gene: TRBV12-3/TRBV12-4
d_gene: NA
len: 15
abundance: NA
j_gene: TRBJ2-1
CDR3aa: CASSWGVPSYNEQFF
CDR3nt: TGTGCCAGCAGCTGGGGGGTTCCGTCCTACAATGAGCAGTTCTTC

v_gene: TRBV2
d_gene: TRBD1
len: 14
abundance: NA
j_gene: TRBJ2-1
CDR3aa: CASSETGGGVGWFF
CDR3nt: TGTGCCAGCAGTGAAACAGGGGGAGGTGTGGGTTGGTTCTTC

v_gene: TRBV7-2
d_gene: NA
len: 15
abundance: NA
j_gene: TRBJ1-2
CDR3aa: CASSDHHGRRGGYTF
CDR3nt: TGTGCCAGCAGCGATCATCATGGGCGGAGGGGTGGCTACACCTTC

v_gene: TRBV4-1
d_gene: TRBD1
len: 15
abundance: NA
j_gene: TRBJ1-2
CDR3aa: CASSFPGQDNYGYTF
CDR3nt: TGCGCCAGCAGCTTCCCGGGACAGGATAACTATGGCTACACCTTC

v_gene: TRBV28
d_gene: NA
len: 13
abundance: few
j_gene: TRBJ1-2
CDR3aa: CASSLRDTYGYTF
CDR3nt: TGTGCCAGCAGTCTCAGGGACACCTATGGCTACACCTTC

v_gene: TRBV20-1
d_gene: NA
len: 12
abundance: NA
j_gene: TRBJ2-1
CDR3aa: CSASGQGNEQFF
CDR3nt: TGCAGTGCTAGCGGTCAGGGGAATGAGCAGTTCTTC

v_gene: TRBV20-1
d_gene: NA
len: 16
abundance: NA
j_gene: TRBJ2-4
CDR3aa: CSAILGPRLAKNIQYF
CDR3nt: TGCAGTGCTATCCTTGGGCCAAGGCTAGCCAAAAACATTCAGTACTTC

v_gene: TRBV27
d_gene: NA
len: 15
abundance: NA
j_gene: TRBJ2-1
CDR3aa: CASSLGRNSYNEQFF
CDR3nt: TGTGCCAGCAGTTTAGGGCGGAACTCCTACAATGAGCAGTTCTTC

v_gene: TRBV6-2/TRBV6-3
d_gene: NA
len: 13
abundance: NA
j_gene: TRBJ1-2
CDR3aa: CASSYSIIDGYTF
CDR3nt: TGTGCCAGCAGTTACTCGATCATTGATGGCTACACCTTC

v_gene: TRBV20-1
d_gene: NA
len: 14
abundance: NA
j_gene: TRBJ1-6
CDR3aa: CSANRGGVDSPLHF
CDR3nt: TGCAGTGCTAACCGAGGAGGAGTGGATTCACCCCTCCACTTT

v_gene: TRBV5-1
d_gene: NA
len: 17
abundance: NA
j_gene: TRBJ2-1
CDR3aa: CASSLAGLWTLDNEQFF
CDR3nt: TGCGCCAGCAGCTTGGCCGGGTTATGGACGTTGGACAATGAGCAGTTCTTC

v_gene: TRBV6-6
d_gene: NA
len: 14
abundance: NA
j_gene: TRBJ1-1
CDR3aa: CAIGGTRVPAEAFF
CDR3nt: TGTGCCATCGGGGGTACCAGGGTCCCCGCTGAAGCTTTCTTT

v_gene: TRBV7-8
d_gene: TRBD1
len: 15
abundance: NA
j_gene: TRBJ2-5
CDR3aa: CASSLGRDREETQYF
CDR3nt: TGTGCCAGCAGCTTAGGGCGGGACAGGGAAGAGACCCAGTACTTC

v_gene: TRBV7-9
d_gene: NA
len: 14
abundance: few
j_gene: TRBJ1-2
CDR3aa: CASSLGAQVYGYTF
CDR3nt: TGTGCCAGCAGCTTAGGGGCTCAGGTCTATGGCTACACCTTC

v_gene: TRBV6-2/TRBV6-3
d_gene: NA
len: 14
abundance: few
j_gene: TRBJ2-5
CDR3aa: CASSLLGGGETQYF
CDR3nt: TGTGCCAGCAGTTTATTGGGCGGCGGAGAGACCCAGTACTTC

v_gene: TRBV20-1
d_gene: TRBD2
len: 15
abundance: NA
j_gene: TRBJ2-1
CDR3aa: CSARPTSGVYNEQFF
CDR3nt: TGCAGTGCTAGACCGACTAGCGGGGTCTACAATGAGCAGTTCTTC

v_gene: TRBV12-3/TRBV12-4
d_gene: TRBD1
len: 16
abundance: NA
j_gene: TRBJ2-1
CDR3aa: CASSPGTGPPYNEQFF
CDR3nt: TGTGCCAGCAGTCCAGGGACAGGTCCCCCCTACAATGAGCAGTTCTTC

v_gene: TRBV10-3
d_gene: NA
len: 17
abundance: NA
j_gene: TRBJ2-3
CDR3aa: CAISESYGGAGTDTWYF
CDR3nt: TGTGCCATCAGTGAGTCGTACGGGGGAGCTGGCACAGATACGTGGTATTTT

v_gene: TRBV7-9
d_gene: NA
len: 15
abundance: NA
j_gene: TRBJ2-2
CDR3aa: CASSSHSGATGELFF
CDR3nt: TGTGCCAGCAGCTCACACAGCGGAGCGACCGGGGAGCTGTTTTTT

v_gene: TRBV5-1
d_gene: NA
len: 14
abundance: NA
j_gene: TRBJ2-7
CDR3aa: CASSPLRDIYEQYF
CDR3nt: TGCGCCAGCAGCCCCCTCCGGGACATCTACGAGCAGTACTTC

v_gene: TRBV29-1
d_gene: TRBD1
len: 12
abundance: few
j_gene: TRBJ1-1
CDR3aa: CSAPRQGTEAFF
CDR3nt: TGCAGCGCTCCCCGACAGGGCACTGAAGCTTTCTTT

v_gene: TRBV12-5
d_gene: NA
len: 11
abundance: NA
j_gene: TRBJ2-1
CDR3aa: CASGGYNEQFF
CDR3nt: TGTGCTAGCGGGGGTTACAATGAGCAGTTCTTC

v_gene: TRBV24-1
d_gene: NA
len: 15
abundance: few
j_gene: TRBJ1-6
CDR3aa: CATSDGRPGASPLHF
CDR3nt: TGTGCCACCAGTGATGGGCGGCCCGGGGCCTCACCCCTCCACTTT

v_gene: TRBV12-3/TRBV12-4
d_gene: NA
len: 11
abundance: NA
j_gene: TRBJ2-1
CDR3aa: CATKGGGEQFF
CDR3nt: TGTGCTACCAAGGGAGGCGGCGAGCAGTTCTTC

v_gene: TRBV25-1
d_gene: NA
len: 14
abundance: NA
j_gene: TRBJ2-5
CDR3aa: CASSERQTQETQYF
CDR3nt: TGTGCCAGCAGTGAGAGGCAGACTCAAGAGACCCAGTACTTC

v_gene: TRBV12-3/TRBV12-4
d_gene: NA
len: 14
abundance: NA
j_gene: TRBJ1-2
CDR3aa: CASSLLWGLYGYTF
CDR3nt: TGTGCCAGCAGTTTATTGTGGGGGCTTTATGGCTACACCTTC

v_gene: TRBV6-2/TRBV6-3
d_gene: NA
len: 12
abundance: few
j_gene: TRBJ1-2
CDR3aa: CASVSGGLGYTF
CDR3nt: TGTGCCAGCGTAAGCGGGGGCCTCGGCTACACCTTC

v_gene: TRBV20-1
d_gene: NA
len: 12
abundance: NA
j_gene: TRBJ2-7
CDR3aa: CSASRQPYEQYF
CDR3nt: TGCAGTGCTAGCCGGCAGCCCTACGAGCAGTACTTC

v_gene: TRBV5-1
d_gene: TRBD2
len: 14
abundance: once
j_gene: TRBJ2-5
CDR3aa: CASSGGGYQETQYF
CDR3nt: TGCGCCAGCAGCGGGGGGGGGTACCAAGAGACCCAGTACTTC

v_gene: TRBV5-6
d_gene: NA
len: 19
abundance: NA
j_gene: TRBJ2-3
CDR3aa: CASSLPQGWGGPVADTQYF
CDR3nt: TGTGCCAGCAGCTTACCCCAGGGGTGGGGGGGGCCTGTGGCAGATACGCAGTATTTT

v_gene: TRBV7-2
d_gene: NA
len: 16
abundance: NA
j_gene: TRBJ2-5
CDR3aa: CASSLRTGLAGETQYF
CDR3nt: TGTGCCAGCAGCCTCCGAACGGGGCTAGCTGGGGAGACCCAGTACTTC

v_gene: TRBV25-1
d_gene: TRBD2
len: 17
abundance: NA
j_gene: TRBJ2-5
CDR3aa: CASSEHRLAGAEETQYF
CDR3nt: TGTGCCAGCAGTGAACATCGACTAGCGGGGGCCGAAGAGACCCAGTACTTC

v_gene: TRBV20-1
d_gene: TRBD2
len: 14
abundance: NA
j_gene: TRBJ2-3
CDR3aa: CSARVRAGGDTQYF
CDR3nt: TGCAGTGCTAGAGTTCGAGCGGGGGGGGATACGCAGTATTTT

v_gene: TRBV10-2
d_gene: TRBD1
len: 14
abundance: NA
j_gene: TRBJ2-5
CDR3aa: CARPHRGQGETQYF
CDR3nt: TGCGCCAGGCCCCACAGGGGTCAGGGGGAGACCCAGTACTTC

v_gene: TRBV3-1
d_gene: NA
len: 12
abundance: few
j_gene: TRBJ2-5
CDR3aa: CASSHEGGTQYF
CDR3nt: TGTGCCAGCAGCCATGAGGGAGGGACCCAGTACTTC

v_gene: TRBV7-2
d_gene: TRBD1
len: 15
abundance: NA
j_gene: TRBJ1-2
CDR3aa: CASSLGTGAFYGYTF
CDR3nt: TGTGCCAGCAGCCTCGGGACAGGGGCCTTCTATGGCTACACCTTC

v_gene: TRBV12-3/TRBV12-4
d_gene: NA
len: 16
abundance: NA
j_gene: TRBJ2-1
CDR3aa: CASAIVAGTANNEQFF
CDR3nt: TGTGCCAGCGCGATAGTCGCCGGGACTGCTAACAATGAGCAGTTCTTC

v_gene: TRBV10-2
d_gene: TRBD1
len: 14
abundance: NA
j_gene: TRBJ2-3
CDR3aa: CASSRDRDVDTQYF
CDR3nt: TGCGCCAGCTCCCGGGACAGGGATGTAGATACGCAGTATTTT